What follows is one TCR beta chain and its context. Antigen: not known. Germline V lookup: CDR1 MNHEY, CDR2 SMNVEV (reference sequence). The CDR3 covers 16 residues. V was clipped by 8 bases and J by 5 bases, with 22 bases between them. Total RNA was extracted at no less than 6 micrograms per sample. This sample is drawn from a study of blood T cells in healthy people across ages. The study's findings and limits: Estimated diversity across one million T cells was deemed an underestimate.

Primed by a sample-barcoded 5' primer and a J-beta primer mix, a second PCR proceeded for about 6 to 11 cycles. Each cDNA molecule was tagged by a template-switch adaptor with 12 random nucleotides. MiXCR, run by TCRdb on the 5' RACE reads, gives a single entry per CDR3 protein. The data hold about 680,000 distinct CDR3 sequences, with roughly 49% observed a single time. What was sequenced was blood. The sequence was collected from an older woman in good health. The rearrangement joins TRBV27 to TRBJ2-1; D remains ambiguous. The CDR3, as DNA: TGTGCCAGCGCCGCAAAAGGGTCCCGGCCAAACAATGAGCAGTTCTTC. Its protein product is CASAAKGSRPNNEQFF.